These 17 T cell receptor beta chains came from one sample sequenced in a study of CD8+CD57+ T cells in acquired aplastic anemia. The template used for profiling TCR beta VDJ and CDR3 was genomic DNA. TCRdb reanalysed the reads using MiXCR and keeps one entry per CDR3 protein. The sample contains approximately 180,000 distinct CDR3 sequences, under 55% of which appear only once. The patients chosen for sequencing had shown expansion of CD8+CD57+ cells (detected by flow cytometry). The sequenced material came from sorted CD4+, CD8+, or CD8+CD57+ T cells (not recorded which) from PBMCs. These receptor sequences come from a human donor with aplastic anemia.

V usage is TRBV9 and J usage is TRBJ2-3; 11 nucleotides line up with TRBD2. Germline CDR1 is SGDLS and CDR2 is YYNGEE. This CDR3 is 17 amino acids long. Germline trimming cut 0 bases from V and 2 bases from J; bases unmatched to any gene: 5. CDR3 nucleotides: TGTGCCAGCAGCGTAGCTAGCGGGGGGTGGATCACAGATACGCAGTATTTT. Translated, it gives CASSVASGGWITDTQYF.

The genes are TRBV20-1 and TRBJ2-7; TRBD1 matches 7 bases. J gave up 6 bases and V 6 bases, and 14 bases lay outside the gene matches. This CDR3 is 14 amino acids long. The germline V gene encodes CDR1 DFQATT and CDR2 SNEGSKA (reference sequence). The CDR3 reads CSAPQGDRAPEQYF. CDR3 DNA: TGCAGTGCGCCTCAGGGAGACAGGGCTCCCGAGCAGTACTTC.

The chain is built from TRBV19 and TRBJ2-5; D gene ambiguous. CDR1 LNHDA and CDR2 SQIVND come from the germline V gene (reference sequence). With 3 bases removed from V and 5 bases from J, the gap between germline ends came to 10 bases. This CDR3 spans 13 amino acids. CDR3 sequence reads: CASSMVLVETQYF. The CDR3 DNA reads TGTGCCAGTAGTATGGTACTCGTGGAGACCCAGTACTTC.

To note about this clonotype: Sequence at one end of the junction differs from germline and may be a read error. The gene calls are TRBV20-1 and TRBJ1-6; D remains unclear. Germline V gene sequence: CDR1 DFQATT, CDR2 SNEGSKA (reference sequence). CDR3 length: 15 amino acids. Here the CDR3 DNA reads TGCAGTGCTAGATTACAGCCGAATCCCAATTTACCCCTCCACTTT. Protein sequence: CSARLQPNPNLPLHF.

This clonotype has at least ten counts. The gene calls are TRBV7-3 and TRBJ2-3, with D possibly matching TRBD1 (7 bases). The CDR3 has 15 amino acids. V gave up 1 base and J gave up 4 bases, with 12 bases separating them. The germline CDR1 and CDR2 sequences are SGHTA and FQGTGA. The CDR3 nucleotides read TGTGCCAGCAGCTTAAAGGCAGGGGGGTCAGATACGCAGTATTTT. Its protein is CASSLKAGGSDTQYF.

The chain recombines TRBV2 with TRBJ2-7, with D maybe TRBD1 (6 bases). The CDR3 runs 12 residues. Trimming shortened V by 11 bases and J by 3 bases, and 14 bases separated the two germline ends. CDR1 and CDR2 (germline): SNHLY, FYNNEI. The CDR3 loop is CAGRTDHYEQYF. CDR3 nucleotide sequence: TGTGCCGGGCGGACAGACCACTACGAGCAGTACTTC.

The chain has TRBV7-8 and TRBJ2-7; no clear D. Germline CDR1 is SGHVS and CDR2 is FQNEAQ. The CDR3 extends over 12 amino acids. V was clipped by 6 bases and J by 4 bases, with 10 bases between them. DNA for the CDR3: TGTGCCAGCAGGGGTAGTAGTTACGAGCAGTACTTC. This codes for CASRGSSYEQYF. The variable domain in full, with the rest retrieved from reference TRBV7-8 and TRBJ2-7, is GAGVSQSPRYKVAKRGQDVALRCDPISGHVSLFWYQQALGQGPEFLTYFQNEAQLDKSGLPSDRFFAERPEGSVSTLKIQRTQQEDSAVYLCASRGSSYEQYFGPGTRLTVT.

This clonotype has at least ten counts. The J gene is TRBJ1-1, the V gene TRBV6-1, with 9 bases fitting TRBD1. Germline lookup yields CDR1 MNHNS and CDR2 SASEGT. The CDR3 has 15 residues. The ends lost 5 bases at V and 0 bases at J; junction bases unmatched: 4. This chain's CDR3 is CASSRDRAVNTEAFF. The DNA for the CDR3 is TGTGCCAGCAGTAGGGACAGGGCTGTGAACACTGAAGCTTTCTTT.

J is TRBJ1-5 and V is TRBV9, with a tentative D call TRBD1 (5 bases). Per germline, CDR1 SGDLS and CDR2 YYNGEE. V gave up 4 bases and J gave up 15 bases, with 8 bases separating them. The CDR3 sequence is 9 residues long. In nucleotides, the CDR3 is TGTGCCAGCAGCCGGGGGAGGCATTTT. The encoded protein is CASSRGRHF.

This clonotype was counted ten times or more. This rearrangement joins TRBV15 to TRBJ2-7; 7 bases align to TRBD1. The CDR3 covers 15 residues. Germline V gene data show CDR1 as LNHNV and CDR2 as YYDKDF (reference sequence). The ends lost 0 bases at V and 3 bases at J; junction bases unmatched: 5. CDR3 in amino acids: CATSREQGFLYEQYF. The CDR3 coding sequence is TGTGCCACCAGCAGAGAACAGGGGTTTCTCTACGAGCAGTACTTC.

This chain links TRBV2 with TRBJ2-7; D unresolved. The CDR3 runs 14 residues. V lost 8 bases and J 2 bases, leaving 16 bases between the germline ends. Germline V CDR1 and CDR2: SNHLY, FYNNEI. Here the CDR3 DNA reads TGTGCCAGCGGTCCGAGAGTCCAAGCCTACGAGCAGTACTTC. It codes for CASGPRVQAYEQYF.

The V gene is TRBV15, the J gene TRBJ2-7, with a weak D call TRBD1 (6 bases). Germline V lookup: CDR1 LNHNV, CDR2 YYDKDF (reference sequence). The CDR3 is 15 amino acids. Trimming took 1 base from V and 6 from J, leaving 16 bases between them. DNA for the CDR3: TGTGCCACCAGCAGAGGCTCAGGGGAGAGCGGCGAGCAGTACTTC. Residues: CATSRGSGESGEQYF. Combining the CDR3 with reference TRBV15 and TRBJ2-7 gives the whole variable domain DAMVIQNPRYQVTQFGKPVTLSCSQTLNHNVMYWYQQKSSQAPKLLFHYYDKDFNNEADTPDNFQSRRPNTSFCFLDIRSPGLGDTAMYLCATSRGSGESGEQYFGPGTRLTVT.

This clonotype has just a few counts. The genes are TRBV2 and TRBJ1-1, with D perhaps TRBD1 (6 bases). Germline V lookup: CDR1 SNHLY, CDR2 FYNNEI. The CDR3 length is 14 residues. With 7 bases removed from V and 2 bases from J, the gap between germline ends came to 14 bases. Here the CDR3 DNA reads TGTGCCAGCATAAGGGTCAGGGGTAACACTGAAGCTTTCTTT. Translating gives CASIRVRGNTEAFF.

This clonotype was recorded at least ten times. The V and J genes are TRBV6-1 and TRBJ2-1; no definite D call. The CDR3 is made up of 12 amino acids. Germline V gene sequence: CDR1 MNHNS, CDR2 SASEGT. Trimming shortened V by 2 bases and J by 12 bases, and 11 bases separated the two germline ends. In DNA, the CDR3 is TGTGCCAGCAGTGAATGGGTGGTCGGGCAGTTCTTC. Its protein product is CASSEWVVGQFF.

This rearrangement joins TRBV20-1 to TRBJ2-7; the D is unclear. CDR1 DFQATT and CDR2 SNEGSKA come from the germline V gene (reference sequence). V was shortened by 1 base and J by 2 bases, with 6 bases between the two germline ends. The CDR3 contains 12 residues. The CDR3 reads CSARVDAYEQYF. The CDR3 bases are TGCAGTGCTAGAGTAGACGCCTACGAGCAGTACTTC.

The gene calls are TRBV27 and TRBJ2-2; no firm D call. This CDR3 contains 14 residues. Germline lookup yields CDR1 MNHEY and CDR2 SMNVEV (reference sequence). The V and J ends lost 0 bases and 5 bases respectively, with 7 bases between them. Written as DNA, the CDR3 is TGTGCCAGCAGTTTATCGTCAGGAACCGGGGAGCTGTTTTTT. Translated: CASSLSSGTGELFF.

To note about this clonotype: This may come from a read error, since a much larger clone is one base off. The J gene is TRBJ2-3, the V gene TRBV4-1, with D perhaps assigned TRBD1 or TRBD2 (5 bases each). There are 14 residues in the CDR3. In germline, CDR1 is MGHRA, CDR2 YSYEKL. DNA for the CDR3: TGCGCCAGCAGCCCCTACGGACTCACAGGTACGCAGTATTTT. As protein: CASSPYGLTGTQYF.